The rows below give T cell receptor beta chains drawn from one sample of a study of blood T cells in healthy people across ages. A single record per CDR3 protein comes from TCRdb applying MiXCR to the 5' RACE reads. The sample has fewer than 1 million distinct CDR3 sequences, about 42% seen once. The sample taken for sequencing was blood. The receptors come from a man aged 60 to 69 in good health. Each CDR3 is given with its conserved first and last residue. Each record gives: clone size, V gene, J gene, D gene, CDR3 DNA, CDR3 protein. The D gene is left open where the match is weak. Clone size is not always given. Where it is, it says once, few, many or a class for expanded clones.

few	TRBV21-1	TRBJ1-2	NA	TGTGCCAGCACCCTGGGGACAGGGGATAGGGGTAACTATGGCTACACCTTC	CASTLGTGDRGNYGYTF
NA	TRBV27	TRBJ2-5	NA	TGTGCCAGCAGTTCCTTCCGAGGTGGGGCCCAACAAGAGACCCAGTATTTC	CASSSFRGGAQQETQYF
NA	TRBV7-2	TRBJ2-3	TRBD1	TGTGCCAGCAGCGACAGGGTCGGGGCAGATACGCAGTATTTT	CASSDRVGADTQYF
once	TRBV10-3	TRBJ2-7	NA	TGTGCCATCAGCTACAGGGCCAATGAGCAGTACTTC	CAISYRANEQYF
NA	TRBV29-1	TRBJ2-1	TRBD1	TGCAGCGTTGAAGCGGGACAGGGGTCCTACAATGAGCAGTTCTTC	CSVEAGQGSYNEQFF
few	TRBV6-1	TRBJ2-1	NA	TGTGCCAGCAGTGAATTCGGCAGGGGAAATGAGCAGTTCTTC	CASSEFGRGNEQFF
NA	TRBV12-3/TRBV12-4	TRBJ2-7	TRBD1	TGTGCCAGCAGCGGAAGGGGGGGACAGGGTATTTTCAATGAGCAGTACTTC	CASSGRGGQGIFNEQYF
few	TRBV12-3/TRBV12-4	TRBJ1-2	TRBD1	TGTGCCAGCAAGCCGGGACAGGGTAAAGGCTACACCTTC	CASKPGQGKGYTF
few	TRBV5-1	TRBJ1-1	NA	TGCGCCAGCAGCTTGATGGAGATTGGCACTGAAGCTTTCTTT	CASSLMEIGTEAFF
NA	TRBV7-6	TRBJ1-4	NA	TGTGCCAGCAGCTCGACAGGCCTATCGGGTGAAAAACTGTTTTTT	CASSSTGLSGEKLFF
NA	TRBV7-2	TRBJ2-7	TRBD2	TGTGCCAGCAGCGTTGCGGGGGGGACTAGCTCCTACGAGCAGTACTTC	CASSVAGGTSSYEQYF
many	TRBV3-1	TRBJ2-1	NA	TGTGCCAGCAGCCAGCCGGGAGCAGAGCAGTTCTTC	CASSQPGAEQFF
NA	TRBV4-1	TRBJ1-2	TRBD1	TGCGCCAGCAGCCAGGGTGACAGGGGGTGGGATGGCTACACCTTC	CASSQGDRGWDGYTF
NA	TRBV18	TRBJ2-5	NA	TGTGCCAGCTCACCAACGGGCCTTCCAGAGACCCAGTACTTC	CASSPTGLPETQYF
NA	TRBV10-2	TRBJ2-5	TRBD2	TGCGCCAGCAGTGGAGGGGGGAGCGGGGGATATCTTGAGACCCAGTACTTC	CASSGGGSGGYLETQYF
NA	TRBV6-1	TRBJ2-7	NA	TGTGCCAGCCAAAGGGTAGGGTCCCACGAGCAGTACTTC	CASQRVGSHEQYF
few	TRBV12-3/TRBV12-4	TRBJ2-3	NA	TGTGCCAGCAGTTTAACACAGAACACAGATACGCAGTATTTT	CASSLTQNTDTQYF
once	TRBV11-2	TRBJ1-6	NA	TGTGCCAGCAGCTTAGGGGGAAGGTATTCACCCCTCCACTTT	CASSLGGRYSPLHF